This TCR beta chain came from a study of blood T cell repertoires in COVID-19 (dated by TCRdb to 2018 to 2021). Turning to the overall study: Samples covering the acute and convalescent phases of COVID-19 were provided by collaborators in the United States, Italy and Spain. Deeply sampled blood TCRbeta repertoires from subjects exposed to, actively infected with, or recovered from COVID-19 were included in the dataset. Where HLA class I and class II types were available, the types were taken from metadata supplied by the sample provider, not from assay-based typing. Nearly every sample came with metadata listing a de-identified subject ID, COVID-19 status, age in years and sex. The samples were drawn from the first 160 participants of the ongoing ImmuneRACE study and from over a thousand subjects provided by 6 global collaborators. A freely available public database, intended as a resource for researchers studying the immune response to SARS-CoV-2, is where the repertoires were released. The prospective study material was composed of cDNA or gDNA derived from T cells, B-cell-depleted T cells, or PBMCs.

Participants in the prospective study were enrolled through a virtual design, were aged roughly 18 to 95 years, and lived in fewer than 30 United States geographic areas. To assign participants to cohorts, the prospective study relied on clinical history that participants themselves reported in a screening survey and a study questionnaire. ImmuneRACE Cohort 3 recovered participants were defined by two consecutive negative NP/OP PCR tests, healthcare professional clearance, or symptom resolution. Mobile phlebotomists in the prospective study collected whole blood, serum and a nasopharyngeal or oropharyngeal swab from every participant. Participants in the prospective study had the option to provide additional blood draws and questionnaires over a roughly 2-month period. Prospective study blood samples were shipped either frozen or at room temperature before DNA extraction. The immunoSEQ Assay, a bias-controlled multiplex PCR, was used to amplify TCRbeta CDR3 regions from genomic DNA. The study's processing was this. Nucleated cell counts per sample were estimated from amplification of reference gene primers within the assay. To quantify the absolute abundance of each unique TCRbeta CDR3 rearrangement, sequence reads were collapsed and filtered. For each sample, productive Simpson clonality was calculated as the square root of Simpson's diversity index across productive rearrangements. In TCRdb, the immuneACCESS table is reduced to in-frame sequences with V and J assigned. These tables do not hold every clone; where another copy was compared, an unresolved V gene accounts for under half, and the others remain unexplained. Clone size and the V and J calls come from that table; the DNA yielded D and trimming. This sample holds some 460,000 clones; around 90% were observed only once. The ten largest clones capture 0.7% of the sample.

Measured from the cysteine to the phenylalanine, the CDR3 is 16 residues long. Only the CDR3 part of the read is kept: 48 bases, read in frame from the first base. Overall study results and their limits: The amount of clinical and demographic metadata varied by source and participant and was provided uncurated.

In regard to this clone: This clone's antigen is unknown. No per-base quality is available; no much larger clone lies one base away.

The sequenced material came from PBMCs or T cells enriched from blood (not recorded which). This sequence was found in a woman aged 18-29 years who had recovered from COVID-19. The chain links TRBV21-1 with TRBJ1-1; the table's D call, TRBD1, was not checked against the DNA. TRBV21-1 is a pseudogene segment. The CDR3 loop reads CASSNVQPGDDTEAFF. Here is the DNA: TGTGCCAGCAGCAACGTCCAGCCAGGGGACGACACTGAAGCTTTCTTT.